One sample yielded the 10 T cell receptor beta chains listed below, sequenced in a study of response to subunit inactivated influenza vaccine. Each CDR3 protein is one row after TCRdb ran MiXCR on the RT-PCR reads. The sample lists around 470,000 distinct CDR3 sequences; around 7.9% were seen once. The material was PBMCs from blood, obtained around 25 months after vaccination. Every receptor here comes from a man between 50 and 70 years old who received an inactivated influenza vaccine.

CDR3 DNA sequence: TGTGCCAGCAGCTTGACCCGGATGGAGGCCAAAAACATTCAGTACTTC. It yields the protein CASSLTRMEAKNIQYF. The chain carries TRBV5-6 and TRBJ2-4; D not resolved. This CDR3 contains 16 residues. V shed 1 base and J shed 1 base, with 12 bases lying between them. The germline CDR1 and CDR2 sequences are SGHDT and YYEEEE.

This clonotype was counted at least ten times. The V and J genes are TRBV20-1 and TRBJ1-5, with 7 bases matching TRBD1. This CDR3 contains 14 residues. V shed 4 bases and J 6 bases; nucleotides not matched to a gene: 9. CDR1 is DFQATT, CDR2 SNEGSKA, per germline (reference sequence). For the CDR3, the DNA is TGCAGTGCTACTCATTCGACAGGGAGTCAGCCCCAGCATTTT. Translating gives CSATHSTGSQPQHF.

This clonotype came up many times. This chain joins TRBV4-2 and TRBJ2-7; 9 bases agree with TRBD1. The V segment lost 5 bases and the J segment 3 bases; nucleotides outside the gene matches: 8. The CDR3 sequence is 15 residues long. The germline CDR1 and CDR2 sequences are LGHNA and YNFKEQ. The CDR3 loop is CASSFTPGQGYEQYF. Written as DNA, the CDR3 is TGTGCCAGCAGCTTTACGCCGGGACAGGGCTACGAGCAGTACTTC.

There are many counts of this clonotype. The chain is built from TRBV6-1 and TRBJ2-1; TRBD2 matches 14 bases. This CDR3 has 17 amino acids. The germline V gene encodes CDR1 MNHNS and CDR2 SASEGT. With V trimmed by 6 bases and J by 0 bases, 4 bases remained unmatched. The CDR3 sequence is CASRRLAGGISYNEQFF. The CDR3 DNA sequence: TGTGCCAGCAGGAGACTAGCGGGAGGGATCTCCTACAATGAGCAGTTCTTC.

J is TRBJ2-1 and V is TRBV5-1; 9 bases align to TRBD2. The V gene's germline CDR1 is SGHRS and CDR2 YFSETQ. Trimming cost V 0 bases and J 9 bases; bases outside gene matches: 7. CDR3 length: 15 amino acids. The DNA of the CDR3 is TGCGCCAGCAGCTTGGAGCCGCGGGGGGGCGCTGAGCAGTTCTTC. Translation gives CASSLEPRGGAEQFF. Supplemented by reference TRBV5-1 and TRBJ2-1, the full variable domain reads KAGVTQTPRYLIKTRGQQVTLSCSPISGHRSVSWYQQTPGQGLQFLFEYFSETQRNKGNFPGRFSGRQFSNSRSEMNVSTLELGDSALYLCASSLEPRGGAEQFFGPGTRLTVL.

In this sample, this clonotype turned up many times. The rearrangement links TRBV5-1 to TRBJ1-1; D possibly corresponds to TRBD1 (5 bases). CDR3 length: 17 residues. The germline gives CDR1 SGHRS, CDR2 YFSETQ. With 0 bases removed from V and 0 bases from J, the gap between germline ends came to 15 bases. CDR3 in amino acids: CASSLEPGRIVNTEAFF. As DNA, the CDR3 is TGCGCCAGCAGCTTGGAACCAGGGCGAATAGTGAACACTGAAGCTTTCTTT.

This clonotype appeared many times. This chain uses TRBV5-1 with TRBJ2-5, with TRBD1 identical over 7 bases. V trimming: 1 base; J trimming: 0 bases; junction bases outside the gene matches: 3. Germline CDR1 and CDR2: SGHRS and YFSETQ. The CDR3 is 15 amino acids. The CDR3 bases are TGCGCCAGCAGCTTGATGCAGGGGGACCAAGAGACCCAGTACTTC. Protein: CASSLMQGDQETQYF.

The chain joins TRBV27 to TRBJ2-7; 8 bases are shared with TRBD1. The CDR3 is 16 residues long. V dropped 5 bases and J dropped 3; count of bases not matched to a gene: 12. Germline values: CDR1 MNHEY, CDR2 SMNVEV (reference sequence). The CDR3 is CASSPSRGHLNYEQYF. CDR3 DNA: TGTGCCAGCAGTCCCTCCAGGGGGCACTTGAACTACGAGCAGTACTTC.

There are many counts of this clonotype. The chain employs TRBV28 and TRBJ2-1, with D perhaps TRBD1 (5 bases). CDR3 length equals 13 residues. Deletions cut 7 bases from V and 4 bases from J, with 11 bases between. Germline lookup yields CDR1 MDHEN and CDR2 SYDVKM. The CDR3 DNA follows: TGTGCCAGCAAAGACAGTGGGTACAATGAGCAGTTCTTC. As protein: CASKDSGYNEQFF.

The genes are TRBV4-3 and TRBJ1-1; 8 nucleotides match TRBD1. The CDR3 runs to 19 residues. Germline CDR1 is LGHNA and CDR2 is YSLEER. With V trimmed by 1 base and J by 0 bases, 13 bases remained unmatched. The CDR3 nucleotides are TGCGCCAGCAGCCAAGGTTATCGACAGGGGACCTTGATGAACACTGAAGCTTTCTTT. The encoded protein is CASSQGYRQGTLMNTEAFF.